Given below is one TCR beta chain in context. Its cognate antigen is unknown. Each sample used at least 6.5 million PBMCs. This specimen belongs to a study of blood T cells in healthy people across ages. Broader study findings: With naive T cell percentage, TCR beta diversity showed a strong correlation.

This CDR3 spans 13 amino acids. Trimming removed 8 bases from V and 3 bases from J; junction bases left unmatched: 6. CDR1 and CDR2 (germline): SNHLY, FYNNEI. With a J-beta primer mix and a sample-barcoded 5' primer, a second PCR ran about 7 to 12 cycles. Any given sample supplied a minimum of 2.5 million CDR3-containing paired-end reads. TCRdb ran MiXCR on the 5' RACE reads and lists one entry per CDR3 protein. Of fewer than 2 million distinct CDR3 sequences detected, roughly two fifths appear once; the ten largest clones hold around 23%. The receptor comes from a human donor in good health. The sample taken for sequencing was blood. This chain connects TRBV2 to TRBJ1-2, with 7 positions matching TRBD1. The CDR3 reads CASRGDRDYGYTF. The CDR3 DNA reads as TGTGCCAGCCGGGGCGACAGGGACTATGGCTACACCTTC.